These 21 T cell receptor beta chains came from one sample sequenced in a study of blood T cells in healthy people across ages. Primed by a sample-barcoded 5' primer and a J-beta primer mix, a second PCR proceeded for 7 to 11 cycles. TCRdb redid the calling of the 5' RACE reads with MiXCR, one entry per CDR3 protein. Of more than 1.4 million distinct CDR3 sequences in the sample, 42% were seen once. Sample: blood. These receptor sequences come from a young woman in good health.

This clonotype was detected a few times. The J gene is TRBJ2-7, the V gene TRBV12-5; D uncertain. Germline assignment: CDR1 LGHNT and CDR2 FRNRAP. Trimming pared 5 bases from V and 2 bases from J, leaving 13 bases between. This CDR3 has 14 residues. The CDR3 region has the DNA TGTGCTAGTGGTCCGGCGGCAGGTCCCTACGAGCAGTACTTC. Translated, it gives CASGPAAGPYEQYF.

The chain joins TRBV7-2 to TRBJ2-3; possibly TRBD1 for D (6 bases). The CDR3 runs 17 residues. The germline V and J ends were trimmed by 2 bases and 5 bases, with 20 bases remaining between them. The germline V gene encodes CDR1 SGHTA and CDR2 FQGNSA. CDR3 sequence: CASSLSSGTLNEDTQYF. For the CDR3, the DNA is TGTGCCAGCAGCTTATCTTCGGGGACACTAAATGAAGATACGCAGTATTTT.

The chain recombines TRBV28 with TRBJ1-5; D possibly corresponds to TRBD1 (5 bases). The CDR3 length is 16 residues. Germline-derived CDR1 and CDR2 are MDHEN and SYDVKM. V was pared by 6 bases and J by 3 bases, with 18 bases between. Here the CDR3 DNA reads TGTGCCAGCAGCCCAGATTCGGCAGGGCCCAATCAGCCCCAGCATTTT. This translates into CASSPDSAGPNQPQHF. Supplemented by reference TRBV28 and TRBJ1-5, the full variable domain reads DVKVTQSSRYLVKRTGEKVFLECVQDMDHENMFWYRQDPGLGLRLIYFSYDVKMKEKGDIPEGYSVSREKKERFSLILESASTNQTSMYLCASSPDSAGPNQPQHFGDGTRLSIL.

V and J are TRBV6-5 and TRBJ2-3; no clear D. Trimming stripped 8 bases from V and 2 bases from J, with 14 bases between. Germline V gene sequence: CDR1 MNHEY, CDR2 SVGAGI. The CDR3 totals 14 residues. CDR3 DNA sequence: TGTGCCAGCGCAAGGAGCTGGTACACAGATACGCAGTATTTT. This gives the protein CASARSWYTDTQYF.

This rearrangement joins TRBV7-2 to TRBJ1-5, with D tentatively TRBD1 (5 bases). V shed 4 bases and J shed 6 bases, with 16 bases lying between them. Germline lookup yields CDR1 SGHTA and CDR2 FQGNSA. The CDR3 totals 15 residues. CDR3 bases: TGTACCAGCAGCTCCCTGGGGGGGTATGCTCAGCCCCAGCATTTT. Translation: CTSSSLGGYAQPQHF.

The table lists this clonotype with a few counts. The chain has TRBV6-6 and TRBJ2-7, with D possibly TRBD1 on 6 matching bases. CDR3 size: 14 residues. Trimming pared 1 base from V and 2 bases from J, leaving 9 bases between. The germline gives CDR1 MNHNY, CDR2 SVGAGI (reference sequence). CDR3 in DNA: TGTGCCAGCAGTTACTTACAGGGACCCTACGAGCAGTACTTC. This sequence encodes CASSYLQGPYEQYF.

This clonotype has just a few counts. The gene calls are TRBV27 and TRBJ1-2, with a tentative D call TRBD1 (5 bases). The CDR3 runs to 19 residues. Germline CDR1 is MNHEY and CDR2 is SMNVEV (reference sequence). Trimming pared 5 bases from V and 0 bases from J, leaving 25 bases between. The CDR3 loop is CASSKTGGVQGSSNYGYTF. In DNA, the CDR3 is TGTGCCAGCAGTAAAACGGGGGGGGTCCAGGGCTCTTCTAACTATGGCTACACCTTC.

The chain carries TRBV11-2 and TRBJ2-3; 7 bases agree with TRBD1. CDR1 SGHAT and CDR2 FQNNGV come from the germline V gene. V was clipped by 5 bases and J by 2 bases; unmatched bases: 10. The CDR3 is 16 residues long. The CDR3 DNA follows: TGTGCCAGCAGCCATCCCCCGGGACAGAACACAGATACGCAGTATTTT. It is translated as CASSHPPGQNTDTQYF. The full variable domain, rest sourced from reference TRBV11-2 and TRBJ2-3, is EAGVAQSPRYKIIEKRQSVAFWCNPISGHATLYWYQQILGQGPKLLIQFQNNGVVDDSQLPKDRFSAERLKGVDSTLKIQPAKLEDSAVYLCASSHPPGQNTDTQYFGPGTRLTVL.

Remarks on this clonotype: This CDR3 is missing its conserved last phenylalanine or tryptophan, likely due to a read error. This chain connects TRBV12-3 or TRBV12-4 to TRBJ2-1; TRBD1 matches 9 bases. The CDR3 has 16 residues. V was clipped by 2 bases and J by 13 bases; unmatched bases: 15. The CDR3 is CASSLKTGGKAETQFV. CDR3 bases: TGTGCCAGCAGTTTAAAAACAGGGGGCAAGGCGGAGACCCAGTTCGTC.

The chain recombines TRBV5-1 with TRBJ2-5; D gene uncertain. The end of the DNA aligns better with TRBJ2-7, so the J call may be wrong. The germline V gene encodes CDR1 SGHRS and CDR2 YFSETQ. This CDR3 has 15 residues. Written as DNA, the CDR3 is TGCGCCAGCAGCTTTCGGGCGACCACGGGTTACGAGCAGTACTTC. Translated, it gives CASSFRATTGYEQYF.

Only a few counts were recorded for this clonotype. This chain uses TRBV7-2 with TRBJ2-3; 10 positions match TRBD2. Germline V gene sequence: CDR1 SGHTA, CDR2 FQGNSA. V trimming: 0 bases; J trimming: 6 bases; junction bases outside the gene matches: 6. The CDR3 spans 16 residues. In DNA, the CDR3 is TGTGCCAGCAGCTTAGCGGCTAGCGGGAGTGGCGATACGCAGTATTTT. This sequence encodes CASSLAASGSGDTQYF.

V is TRBV9 and J is TRBJ2-7; 7 nucleotides line up with TRBD2. V trimming: 4 bases; J trimming: 3 bases; junction bases outside the gene matches: 10. Germline CDR1 reads SGDLS; CDR2 reads YYNGEE. This CDR3 is 15 amino acids long. The CDR3, as DNA: TGTGCCAGCAGCCCAGAGTCGGGACTAAGCTACGAGCAGTACTTC. It is translated as CASSPESGLSYEQYF.

The chain carries TRBV7-2 and TRBJ1-3; perhaps TRBD1 as D (5 bases). Germline loops: CDR1 SGHTA, CDR2 FQGNSA. This CDR3 comprises 15 residues. V lost 5 bases, J lost 4 bases, and 15 bases lay in between. This CDR3 is CASSGDGNRGNTIYF. Written as DNA, the CDR3 is TGTGCCAGCAGCGGAGATGGTAACAGGGGAAACACCATATATTTT.

Turning to this clonotype: Relative to the germline gene, one junction end is altered; a read error may explain this. This rearrangement joins TRBV7-2 to TRBJ1-1; maybe TRBD1 (5 bases). The CDR3 totals 13 residues. Germline V gene sequence: CDR1 SGHTA, CDR2 FQGNSA. CDR3 DNA sequence: TGTGTCAGCAGCCTCGGGGGGGGCACTGAAGCTTTCTTT. Its protein product is CVSSLGGGTEAFF.

A word on this clonotype: The junction departs from germline at one end; a sequencing error may be responsible. V usage is TRBV3-1 and J usage is TRBJ1-1, with 7 bases lining up with TRBD1. The CDR3 runs to 17 residues. Germline CDR1 reads LGHDT; CDR2 reads YNNKEL (reference sequence). The CDR3 bases are TGTGCCAGCAGCGAAGTAACAGGGGCCGTCATGAACACTGAAGCCTTCTTT. This sequence encodes CASSEVTGAVMNTEAFF.

The chain joins TRBV27 to TRBJ1-2; no firm D call. Germline V gene lookup returns CDR1 MNHEY and CDR2 SMNVEV (reference sequence). CDR3 length: 14 residues. V lost 5 bases and J lost 2, with 12 bases in between. CDR3 bases: TGTGCCAGCAGTCCCGGACGGAACAACTATGGCTACACCTTC. Translation gives CASSPGRNNYGYTF.

This rearrangement joins TRBV2 to TRBJ2-1; no definite D call. In germline, CDR1 is SNHLY, CDR2 FYNNEI. Trimming removed 7 bases at V and 7 bases at J, with 14 bases between. The CDR3 sequence is 13 residues long. DNA for the CDR3: TGTGCCAGCACTCAAACTGGGTATAATGAGCAGTTCTTC. Its protein is CASTQTGYNEQFF.

This chain uses TRBV28 with TRBJ2-4, with D maybe TRBD2 (5 bases). This CDR3 has 14 residues. Trimming pared 5 bases from V and 0 bases from J, leaving 8 bases between. The germline CDR1 and CDR2 sequences are MDHEN and SYDVKM. The CDR3 sequence is CASSVDLAKNIQYF. DNA of the CDR3: TGTGCCAGCAGTGTGGACTTAGCCAAAAACATTCAGTACTTC.

CDR3 nucleotide sequence: TGTGCCAGCAGTGCCCGGGACAGTCACGTTTCGGGGTATAATTCACCCCTCCACTTT. Amino acid sequence: CASSARDSHVSGYNSPLHF. The chain recombines TRBV27 with TRBJ1-6; TRBD1 matches at 7 bases. Germline values: CDR1 MNHEY, CDR2 SMNVEV (reference sequence). V gave up 5 bases and J gave up 4 bases; unmatched junction bases: 17. The CDR3 runs to 19 residues.

In this sample, this clonotype turned up many times. The chain links TRBV27 to TRBJ2-2; possible D gene TRBD2, 5 bases. Germline CDR1 reads MNHEY; CDR2 reads SMNVEV (reference sequence). The CDR3 loop spans 13 amino acids. The germline V and J ends were trimmed by 6 bases and 4 bases, with 9 bases remaining between them. CDR3 coding DNA: TGTGCCAGCAGGCGGGTGAGCACCGGGGAGCTGTTTTTT. Its translation: CASRRVSTGELFF.

This clonotype was recorded many times. V usage is TRBV10-3 and J usage is TRBJ2-1; TRBD1 matches 8 bases. This CDR3 contains 14 residues. In germline, CDR1 is ENHRY, CDR2 SYGVKD. The ends lost 4 bases at V and 8 bases at J; junction bases unmatched: 7. The CDR3 sequence: CAISGLDRDDEQFF. In DNA, the CDR3 is TGTGCCATCAGTGGACTGGACAGGGACGATGAGCAGTTCTTC.